This T cell receptor (beta chain) derives from a study of a mutant IDH1 vaccine in newly diagnosed glioma. Study information: Among treated patients, about 62% were male and approximately 40% female, and mean age was 40.4 years. Most patients had received both radiotherapy and temozolomide, the prior options being radiotherapy, temozolomide, or both.

Study conclusions and caveats: Top peripheral T cell clonotype shifts appeared unrelated to pseudoprogression.

The germline V gene has CDR1 LNHDA and CDR2 SQIVND (reference sequence). V was clipped by 4 bases and J by 3 bases, with 16 bases between them. The CDR3 is 15 amino acids. A remark on this clone: Its antigen is as yet unknown.

Repertoires were generated with immunoSEQ multiplex PCR, while TCRdb's copy carries only in-frame clones and drops some. The data show around 50,000 clones, 70% to 90% seen once. Noted time point: week 5, during vaccination. Topical imiquimod was applied with each vaccine dose, which held 300 ug of mutant IDH1 20-mer peptide. This chain uses TRBV19 with TRBJ2-7, with no clear D. Sample: PBMCs, taken from a glioma patient whose treatment included an IDH1 peptide vaccine. This TCR was sampled from a woman aged 35 to 49 with glioma. The CDR3 is CASSTPPVWDYEQYF. The CDR3, as DNA: TGTGCCAGTAGTACCCCCCCCGTTTGGGACTACGAGCAGTACTTC.